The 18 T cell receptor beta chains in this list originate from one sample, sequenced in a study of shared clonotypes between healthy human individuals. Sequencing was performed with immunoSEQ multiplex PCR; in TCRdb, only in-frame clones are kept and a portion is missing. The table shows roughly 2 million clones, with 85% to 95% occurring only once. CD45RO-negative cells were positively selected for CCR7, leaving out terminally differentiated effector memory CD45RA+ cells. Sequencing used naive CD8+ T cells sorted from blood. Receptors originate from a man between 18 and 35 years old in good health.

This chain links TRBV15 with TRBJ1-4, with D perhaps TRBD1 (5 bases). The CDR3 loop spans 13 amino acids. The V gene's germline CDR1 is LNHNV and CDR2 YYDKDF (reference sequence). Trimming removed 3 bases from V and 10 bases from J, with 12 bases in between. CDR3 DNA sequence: TGTGCCACCAGCAGTGCCGGGACGCCAAAACTGTTTTTT. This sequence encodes CATSSAGTPKLFF.

As DNA, the CDR3 is TGTGCCAGCAGTGAGTACCGGGGCGCTGAAGCTTTCTTT. This codes for CASSEYRGAEAFF. The rearrangement links TRBV6-1 to TRBJ1-1, with D perhaps matching TRBD1 (5 bases). The V end lost 3 bases, the J end lost 6 bases, and 11 bases lay between the germline ends. Germline CDR1 reads MNHNS; CDR2 reads SASEGT. The CDR3 totals 13 residues.

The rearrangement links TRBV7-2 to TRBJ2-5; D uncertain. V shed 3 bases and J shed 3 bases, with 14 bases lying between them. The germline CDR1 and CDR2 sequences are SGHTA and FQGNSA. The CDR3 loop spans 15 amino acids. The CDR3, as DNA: TGTGCCAGCAGCTTGTGGTGGCAGAGCGAAGAGACCCAGTACTTC. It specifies CASSLWWQSEETQYF.

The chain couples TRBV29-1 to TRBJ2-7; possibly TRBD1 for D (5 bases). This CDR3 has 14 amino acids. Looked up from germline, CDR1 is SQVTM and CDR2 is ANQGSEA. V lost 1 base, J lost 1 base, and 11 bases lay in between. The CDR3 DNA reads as TGCAGCGTTGAAGGGAAGACAGATTCCTACGAGCAGTACTTC. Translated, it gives CSVEGKTDSYEQYF.

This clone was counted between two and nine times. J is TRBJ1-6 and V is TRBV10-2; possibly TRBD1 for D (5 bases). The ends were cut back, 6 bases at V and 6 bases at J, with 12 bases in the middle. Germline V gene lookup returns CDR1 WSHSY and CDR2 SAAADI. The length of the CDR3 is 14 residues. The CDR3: CASRQTESNSPLHF. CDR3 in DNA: TGCGCCAGCAGGCAGACAGAAAGTAATTCACCCCTCCACTTT.

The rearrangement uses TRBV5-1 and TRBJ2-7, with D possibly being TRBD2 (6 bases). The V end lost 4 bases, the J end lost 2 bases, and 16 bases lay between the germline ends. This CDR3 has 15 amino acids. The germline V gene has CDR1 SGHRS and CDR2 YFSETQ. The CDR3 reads CASSPTGGATYEQYF. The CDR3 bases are TGCGCCAGCAGCCCCACGGGCGGGGCCACCTACGAGCAGTACTTC. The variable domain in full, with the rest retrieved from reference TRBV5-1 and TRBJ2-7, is KAGVTQTPRYLIKTRGQQVTLSCSPISGHRSVSWYQQTPGQGLQFLFEYFSETQRNKGNFPGRFSGRQFSNSRSEMNVSTLELGDSALYLCASSPTGGATYEQYFGPGTRLTVT.

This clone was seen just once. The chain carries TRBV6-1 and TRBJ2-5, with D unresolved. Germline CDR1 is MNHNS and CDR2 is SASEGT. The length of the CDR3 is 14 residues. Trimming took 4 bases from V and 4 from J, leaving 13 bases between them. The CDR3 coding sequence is TGTGCCAGCAGTGGGAGAGGCGGAGCAGAGACCCAGTACTTC. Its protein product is CASSGRGGAETQYF.

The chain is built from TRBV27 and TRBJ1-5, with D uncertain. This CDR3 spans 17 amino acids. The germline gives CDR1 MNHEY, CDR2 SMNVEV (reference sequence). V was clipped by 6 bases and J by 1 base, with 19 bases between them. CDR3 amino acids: CASSPLGSQGSNQPQHF. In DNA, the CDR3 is TGTGCCAGCAGCCCCCTCGGGAGTCAAGGGAGCAATCAGCCCCAGCATTTT.

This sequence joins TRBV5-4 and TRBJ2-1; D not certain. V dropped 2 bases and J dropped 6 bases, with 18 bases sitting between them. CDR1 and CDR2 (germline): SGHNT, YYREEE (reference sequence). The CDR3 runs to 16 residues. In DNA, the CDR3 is TGTGCCAGCAGCTTCTCCGGCCCCCTGGCGATCAATGAGCAGTTCTTC. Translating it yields CASSFSGPLAINEQFF.

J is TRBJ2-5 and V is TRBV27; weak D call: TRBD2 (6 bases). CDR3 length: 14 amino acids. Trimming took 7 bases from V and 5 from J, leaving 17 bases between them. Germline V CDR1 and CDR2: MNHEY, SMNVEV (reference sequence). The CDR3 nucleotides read TGTGCCAGCAAACCCCAAGCGGGCGGGGAGACCCAGTACTTC. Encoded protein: CASKPQAGGETQYF.

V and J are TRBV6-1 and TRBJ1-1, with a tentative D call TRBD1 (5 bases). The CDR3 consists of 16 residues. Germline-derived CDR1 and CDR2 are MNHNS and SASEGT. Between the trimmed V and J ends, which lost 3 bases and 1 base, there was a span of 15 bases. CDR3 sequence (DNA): TGTGCCAGCAGTGACAGCACCGGGACGGGGAACACTGAAGCTTTCTTT. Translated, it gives CASSDSTGTGNTEAFF.

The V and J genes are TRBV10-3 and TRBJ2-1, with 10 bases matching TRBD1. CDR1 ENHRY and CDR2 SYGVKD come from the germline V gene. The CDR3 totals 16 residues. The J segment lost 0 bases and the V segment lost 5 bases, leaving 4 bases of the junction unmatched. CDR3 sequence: CAISKDRGISYNEQFF. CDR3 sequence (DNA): TGTGCCATCAGTAAGGACAGGGGGATCTCCTACAATGAGCAGTTCTTC.

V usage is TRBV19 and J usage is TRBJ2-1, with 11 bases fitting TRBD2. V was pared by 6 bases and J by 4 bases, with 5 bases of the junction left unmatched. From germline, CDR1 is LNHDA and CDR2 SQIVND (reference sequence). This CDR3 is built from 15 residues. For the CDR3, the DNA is TGTGCCAGTAGACCGACTAGCGGGATATACAATGAGCAGTTCTTC. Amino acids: CASRPTSGIYNEQFF.

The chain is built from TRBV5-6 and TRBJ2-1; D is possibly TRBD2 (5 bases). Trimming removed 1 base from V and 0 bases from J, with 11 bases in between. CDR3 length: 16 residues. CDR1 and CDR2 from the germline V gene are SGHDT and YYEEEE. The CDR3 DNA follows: TGTGCCAGCAGCTTGACCCCGGGGAGCTCCTACAATGAGCAGTTCTTC. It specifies CASSLTPGSSYNEQFF.

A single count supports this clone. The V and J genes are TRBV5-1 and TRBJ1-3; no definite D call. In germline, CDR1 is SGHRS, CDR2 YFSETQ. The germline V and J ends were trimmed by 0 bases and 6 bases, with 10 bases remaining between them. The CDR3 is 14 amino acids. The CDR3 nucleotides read TGCGCCAGCAGCTTGGTTGACGGGCTAAACACCATATATTTT. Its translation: CASSLVDGLNTIYF. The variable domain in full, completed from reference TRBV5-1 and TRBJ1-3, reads KAGVTQTPRYLIKTRGQQVTLSCSPISGHRSVSWYQQTPGQGLQFLFEYFSETQRNKGNFPGRFSGRQFSNSRSEMNVSTLELGDSALYLCASSLVDGLNTIYFGEGSWLTVV.

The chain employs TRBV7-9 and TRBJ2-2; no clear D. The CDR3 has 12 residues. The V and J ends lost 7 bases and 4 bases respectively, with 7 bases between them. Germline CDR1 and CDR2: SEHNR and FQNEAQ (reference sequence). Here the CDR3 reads CASTLGTGELFF. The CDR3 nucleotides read TGTGCCAGCACCCTAGGCACCGGGGAGCTGTTTTTT.

The chain's CDR3 is CASSISLIHEQYF. CDR3 DNA: TGTGCCAGTAGTATCAGCCTCATCCACGAGCAGTACTTC. This chain uses TRBV19 with TRBJ2-7; unclear D gene. This CDR3 has 13 amino acids. CDR1 is LNHDA, CDR2 SQIVND, per germline (reference sequence). V lost 3 bases, J lost 5 bases, and 11 bases lay in between.

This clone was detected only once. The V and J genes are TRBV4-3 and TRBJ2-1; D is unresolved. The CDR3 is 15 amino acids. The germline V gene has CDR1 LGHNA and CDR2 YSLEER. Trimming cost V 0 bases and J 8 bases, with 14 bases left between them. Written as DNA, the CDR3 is TGCGCCAGCAGCCAAGATGGGCTAGAGGTGGATGAGCAGTTCTTC. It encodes CASSQDGLEVDEQFF.